The clone carrying this T cell receptor (beta chain) was observed a few times. What it recognizes is unknown. V was trimmed by 5 bases and J by 4 bases, leaving 14 bases between them. CDR1 is MDHEN and CDR2 is SYDVKM in the germline V gene. CDR3 length: 14 residues. These data are taken from a study of blood T cells in healthy people across ages. Study observations and caveats: Unknown donor CMV status possibly confounded expanded clonotype changes. The diversity estimates, figures obtained from one million T cells, were considered underestimates. TCR beta diversity was tightly associated with the proportion of naive T cells.

Combining a sample-barcoded 5' primer with a J-beta primer mix, a second PCR ran for roughly 7 to 11 cycles. TCRdb called the 5' RACE reads again in MiXCR, with one record for every CDR3 protein. The table shows some 1.5 million distinct CDR3 sequences, with 35% to 45% occurring only once. What was sequenced was blood. The TCR comes from a woman under 30 in good health. The V call is TRBV28, the J call TRBJ1-2; D perhaps matches TRBD1 (6 bases). DNA for the CDR3: TGTGCCAGCAGTGTCCAGGGGCCCCTCTATGGCTACACCTTC. Translated, it gives CASSVQGPLYGYTF.